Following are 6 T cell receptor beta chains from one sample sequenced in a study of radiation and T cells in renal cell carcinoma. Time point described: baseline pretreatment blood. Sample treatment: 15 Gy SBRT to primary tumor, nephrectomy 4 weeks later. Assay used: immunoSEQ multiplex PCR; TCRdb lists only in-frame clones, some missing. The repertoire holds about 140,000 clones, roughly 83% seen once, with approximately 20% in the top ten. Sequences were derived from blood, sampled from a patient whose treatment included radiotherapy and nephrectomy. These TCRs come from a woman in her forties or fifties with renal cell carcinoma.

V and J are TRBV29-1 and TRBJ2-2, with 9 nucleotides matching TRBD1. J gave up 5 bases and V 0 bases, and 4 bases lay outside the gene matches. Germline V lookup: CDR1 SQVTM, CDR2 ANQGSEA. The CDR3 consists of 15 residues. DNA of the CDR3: TGCAGCGTTGAAGAATCAGGACAGGGGACCGGGGAGCTGTTTTTT. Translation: CSVEESGQGTGELFF.

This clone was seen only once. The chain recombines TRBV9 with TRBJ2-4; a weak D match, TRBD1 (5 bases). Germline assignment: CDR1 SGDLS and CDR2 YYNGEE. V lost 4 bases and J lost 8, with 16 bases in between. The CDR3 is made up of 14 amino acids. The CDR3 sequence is CASSRGEAFYIQYF. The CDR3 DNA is TGTGCCAGCAGCAGGGGTGAGGCCTTTTACATTCAGTACTTC. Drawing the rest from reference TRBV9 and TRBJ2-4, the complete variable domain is DSGVTQTPKHLITATGQRVTLRCSPRSGDLSVYWYQQSLDQGLQFLIQYYNGEERAKGNILERFSAQQFPDLHSELNLSSLELGDSALYFCASSRGEAFYIQYFGAGTRLSVL.

CDR3 protein: CASSFSDSANTGELFF. Written as DNA, the CDR3 is TGCGCCAGCAGCTTTTCGGACAGCGCGAACACCGGGGAGCTGTTTTTT. V usage is TRBV5-1 and J usage is TRBJ2-2, with a tentative D call TRBD1 (6 bases). The CDR3 has 16 residues. V shed 2 bases and J shed 0 bases, with 11 bases lying between them. CDR1 and CDR2 from the germline V gene are SGHRS and YFSETQ.

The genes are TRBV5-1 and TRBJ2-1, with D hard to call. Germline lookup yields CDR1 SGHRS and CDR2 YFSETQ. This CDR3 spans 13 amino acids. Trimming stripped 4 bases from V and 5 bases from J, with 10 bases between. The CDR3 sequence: CASSVTVHNEQFF. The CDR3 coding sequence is TGCGCCAGCAGCGTCACAGTGCACAATGAGCAGTTCTTC.

The CDR3: CASSAFLGQGDEQYF. Here the CDR3 DNA reads TGTGCCAGCAGCGCTTTCCTCGGACAGGGGGACGAGCAGTACTTC. V gene TRBV9 combines with J gene TRBJ2-7; 10 bases agree with TRBD1. Germline loops: CDR1 SGDLS, CDR2 YYNGEE. J gave up 5 bases and V 3 bases, and 8 bases lay outside the gene matches. There are 15 residues in the CDR3.

The CDR3 DNA is TGCGCCAGCAGCTTGGCCGGGACACCGAACACCGGGGAGCTGTTTTTT. Protein sequence: CASSLAGTPNTGELFF. The gene calls are TRBV5-1 and TRBJ2-2; a weak D match, TRBD1 (6 bases). Germline V gene sequence: CDR1 SGHRS, CDR2 YFSETQ. The V end was cut by 0 bases, the J end by 0 bases, with 9 bases between. This CDR3 is 16 amino acids long.